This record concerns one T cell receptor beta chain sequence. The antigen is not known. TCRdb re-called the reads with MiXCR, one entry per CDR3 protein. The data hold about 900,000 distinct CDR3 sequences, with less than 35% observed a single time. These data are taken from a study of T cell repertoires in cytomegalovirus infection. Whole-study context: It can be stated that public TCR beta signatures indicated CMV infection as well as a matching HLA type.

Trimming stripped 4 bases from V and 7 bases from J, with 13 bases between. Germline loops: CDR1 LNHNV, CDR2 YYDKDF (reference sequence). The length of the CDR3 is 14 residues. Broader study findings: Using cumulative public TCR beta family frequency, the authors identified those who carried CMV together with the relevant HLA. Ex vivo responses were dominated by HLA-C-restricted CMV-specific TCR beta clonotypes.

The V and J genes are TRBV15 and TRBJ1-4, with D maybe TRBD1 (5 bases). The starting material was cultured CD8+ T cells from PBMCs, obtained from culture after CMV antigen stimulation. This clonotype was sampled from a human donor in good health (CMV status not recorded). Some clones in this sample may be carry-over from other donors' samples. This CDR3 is CATSTRGLGEKLFF. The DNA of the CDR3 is TGTGCCACCAGCACACGGGGGTTGGGTGAAAAACTGTTTTTT.